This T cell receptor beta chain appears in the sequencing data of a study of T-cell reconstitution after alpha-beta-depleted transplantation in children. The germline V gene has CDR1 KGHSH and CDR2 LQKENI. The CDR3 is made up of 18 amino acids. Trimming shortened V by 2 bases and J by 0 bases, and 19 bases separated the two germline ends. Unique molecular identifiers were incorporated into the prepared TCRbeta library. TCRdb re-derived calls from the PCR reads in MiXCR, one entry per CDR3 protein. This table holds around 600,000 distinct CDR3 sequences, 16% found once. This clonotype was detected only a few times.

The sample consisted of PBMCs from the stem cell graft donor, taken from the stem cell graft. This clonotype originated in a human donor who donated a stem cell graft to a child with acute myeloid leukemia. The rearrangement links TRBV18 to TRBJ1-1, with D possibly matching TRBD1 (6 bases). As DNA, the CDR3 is TGTGCCAGCTCACCATACCCCCGGGACACAAGGTTGAACACTGAAGCTTTCTTT. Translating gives CASSPYPRDTRLNTEAFF.